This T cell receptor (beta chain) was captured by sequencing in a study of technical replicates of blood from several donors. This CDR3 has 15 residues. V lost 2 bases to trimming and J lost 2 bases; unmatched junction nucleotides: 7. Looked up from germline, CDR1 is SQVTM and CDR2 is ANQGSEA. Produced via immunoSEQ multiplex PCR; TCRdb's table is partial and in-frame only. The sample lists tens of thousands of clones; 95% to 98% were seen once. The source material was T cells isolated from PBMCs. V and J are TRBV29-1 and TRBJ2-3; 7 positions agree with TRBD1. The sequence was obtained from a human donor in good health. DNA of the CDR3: TGCAGCGTTGAAAGGGACAGAGACTTCACAGATACGCAGTATTTT. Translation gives CSVERDRDFTDTQYF.